A single sample is the source of the 24 T cell receptor beta chains below, sequenced in a study of T cells after yellow fever vaccination. Each CDR3 protein is one row after TCRdb ran MiXCR on the 5' RACE reads. The sample has approximately 180,000 distinct CDR3 sequences; approximately 6.2% are singletons. The sequencing here drew on CD4+ T cells sorted from PBMCs, taken on the day of the first yellow fever vaccination. These receptors all come from a man aged 18 to 29 who received the YFV17D yellow fever vaccine.

This clonotype was seen a handful of times. The chain links TRBV5-1 to TRBJ1-1; D may be TRBD1 (6 bases). There are 15 residues in the CDR3. The germline V gene encodes CDR1 SGHRS and CDR2 YFSETQ. V lost 9 bases, J lost 5 bases, and 23 bases lay in between. The CDR3 bases are TGCGCCACTTCGACTGGGGACATTGAACGGACTGAAGCTTTCTTT. Translating gives CATSTGDIERTEAFF.

This clonotype was recorded a few times. The rearrangement joins TRBV20-1 to TRBJ2-7; TRBD1 agrees at 8 bases. This CDR3 contains 13 residues. V dropped 3 bases and J dropped 5; count of bases not matched to a gene: 6. Germline CDR1 and CDR2: DFQATT and SNEGSKA (reference sequence). CDR3 DNA sequence: TGCAGTGCTAGGAGGACAGGGATCGACGAGCAGTACTTC. It translates to CSARRTGIDEQYF.

This clonotype was observed many times. The V gene is TRBV6-1, the J gene TRBJ2-1; D assignment may be TRBD1 or TRBD2 (6 bases each). V was shortened by 6 bases and J by 4 bases, with 16 bases between the two germline ends. This CDR3 is built from 15 residues. CDR1 and CDR2 from the germline V gene are MNHNS and SASEGT. Written as DNA, the CDR3 is TGTGCCAGCAGCCCCGGTAGGGGGGATTACAATGAGCAGTTCTTC. Its protein is CASSPGRGDYNEQFF.

The chain uses TRBV7-2 and TRBJ2-5; D remains unclear. CDR1 and CDR2 (germline): SGHTA, FQGNSA. V lost 4 bases and J 5 bases, leaving 8 bases between the germline ends. The CDR3 is 12 residues long. The CDR3 here is CASSSIRETQYF. The CDR3 bases are TGTGCCAGCAGCTCGATCCGGGAGACCCAGTACTTC.

The sample holds many counts of this clonotype. This chain connects TRBV12-3 or TRBV12-4 to TRBJ1-1; no reliable D call. Deletions cut 5 bases from V and 4 bases from J, with 17 bases between. The CDR3 sequence is 15 residues long. The CDR3 DNA reads as TGTGCCAGCAGTCCCAACTCTATGGGAGGCACTGAAGCTTTCTTT. It yields the protein CASSPNSMGGTEAFF.

This clonotype was picked up many times. The rearrangement links TRBV29-1 to TRBJ2-5; maybe TRBD1 (6 bases). V lost 4 bases and J 1 base, leaving 7 bases between the germline ends. The CDR3 loop spans 12 amino acids. Germline V gene data show CDR1 as SQVTM and CDR2 as ANQGSEA. The DNA of the CDR3 is TGCAGCGTTGCAGGGGTCCAAGAGACCCAGTACTTC. This gives the protein CSVAGVQETQYF.

This clonotype was recorded many times. The chain recombines TRBV12-3 or TRBV12-4 with TRBJ2-1, with D tentatively TRBD1 or TRBD2 (5 bases each). V lost 8 bases, J lost 0 bases, and 14 bases lay in between. The CDR3 totals 15 residues. CDR3 DNA: TGTGCCAGCCGGGGTGATGGGGCCTCCTACAATGAGCAGTTCTTC. It codes for CASRGDGASYNEQFF.

This clonotype has more than one count but fewer than ten. The chain employs TRBV6-1 and TRBJ1-3; 10 positions agree with TRBD1. V shed 5 bases and J 5 bases; nucleotides not matched to a gene: 6. The germline gives CDR1 MNHNS, CDR2 SASEGT. The CDR3 has 15 residues. The chain's CDR3 is CASSRGTGERNTIYF. The CDR3 DNA is TGTGCCAGCAGTCGAGGGACAGGGGAACGAAACACCATATATTTT.

This clonotype appeared a few times. The chain links TRBV6-1 to TRBJ1-1, with D possibly matching TRBD1 (6 bases). The CDR3 has 14 amino acids. The V and J ends lost 4 bases and 1 base respectively, with 10 bases between them. Germline CDR1 and CDR2: MNHNS and SASEGT. The CDR3 DNA reads as TGTGCCAGCAGTGCCGTCAGGGGGAACACTGAAGCTTTCTTT. The encoded protein is CASSAVRGNTEAFF.

Ten or more counts support this clonotype. This chain connects TRBV29-1 to TRBJ1-2; D is possibly TRBD1 (5 bases). The germline gives CDR1 SQVTM, CDR2 ANQGSEA. V lost 2 bases and J lost 8, with 15 bases in between. This CDR3 is 13 amino acids long. In DNA, the CDR3 is TGCAGCGTTGAACCGGACCGGAGGGGAGGCTACACCTTC. Protein sequence: CSVEPDRRGGYTF.

This clonotype was recorded many times. The rearrangement uses TRBV7-2 and TRBJ2-5, with TRBD1 identical over 10 bases. The ends lost 1 base at V and 5 bases at J; junction bases unmatched: 7. Germline loops: CDR1 SGHTA, CDR2 FQGNSA. This CDR3 spans 16 amino acids. CDR3 coding DNA: TGTGCCAGCAGCTTAGTGGACAGGGGGGTTGAGGAGACCCAGTACTTC. Residues: CASSLVDRGVEETQYF. The whole variable domain, filled in from reference TRBV7-2 and TRBJ2-5, reads GAGVSQSPSNKVTEKGKDVELRCDPISGHTALYWYRQSLGQGLEFLIYFQGNSAPDKSGLPSDRFSAERTGGSVSTLTIQRTQQEDSAVYLCASSLVDRGVEETQYFGPGTRLLVL.

This clonotype has a count of ten or more. The gene calls are TRBV5-6 and TRBJ2-7; D not resolved. CDR3 length: 11 residues. Germline V CDR1 and CDR2: SGHDT, YYEEEE. V lost 3 bases, J lost 0 bases, and 1 base lay in between. For the CDR3, the DNA is TGTGCCAGCAGCTCCTCCTACGAGCAGTACGTC. Protein: CASSSSYEQYV.

In its sample, this clonotype was seen a few times. The J gene is TRBJ2-5, the V gene TRBV7-9; perhaps TRBD2 as D (6 bases). CDR1 is SEHNR, CDR2 FQNEAQ, per germline (reference sequence). Trimming shortened V by 3 bases and J by 1 base, and 18 bases separated the two germline ends. The CDR3 contains 17 residues. The DNA for the CDR3 is TGTGCCAGCAGCTTGGGGTCGGTGGCGGGGCCCCAAGAGACCCAGTACTTC. Translated: CASSLGSVAGPQETQYF.

A few counts support this clonotype. V gene TRBV4-1 combines with J gene TRBJ1-2, with D unresolved. CDR1 is MGHRA and CDR2 is YSYEKL in the germline V gene. The CDR3 has 16 amino acids. The germline V and J ends were trimmed by 2 bases and 10 bases, with 23 bases remaining between them. The CDR3 DNA follows: TGCGCCAGCAGCCAACGGAGTCGTGGCGGTAGGGAGGACTACACCTTC. Amino acids: CASSQRSRGGREDYTF.

Ten or more counts support this clonotype. The CDR3 sequence is CASRAAQSTDTQYF. DNA of the CDR3: TGCGCCAGCAGAGCTGCGCAAAGCACAGATACGCAGTATTTT. The J gene is TRBJ2-3, the V gene TRBV5-1; no reliable D call. V was trimmed by 5 bases and J by 0 bases, leaving 10 bases between them. The CDR3 is 14 residues long. Germline values: CDR1 SGHRS, CDR2 YFSETQ.

At least ten counts were recorded for this clonotype. The rearrangement uses TRBV6-5 and TRBJ2-5; D is perhaps TRBD2 (5 bases). Per the germline V gene, CDR1 is MNHEY and CDR2 is SVGAGI. This CDR3 comprises 14 residues. V shed 8 bases and J shed 2 bases, with 15 bases lying between them. As DNA, the CDR3 is TGTGCCAGCTCGGGGAATGGGCATCAAGAGACCCAGTACTTC. Its protein product is CASSGNGHQETQYF.

This clonotype came up many times. The chain uses TRBV29-1 and TRBJ1-1; 8 nucleotides agree with TRBD1. CDR1 and CDR2 from the germline V gene are SQVTM and ANQGSEA. V was pared by 5 bases and J by 0 bases, with 5 bases of the junction left unmatched. The CDR3 has 14 amino acids. The CDR3 sequence is CSVPTGGLNTEAFF. As DNA, the CDR3 is TGCAGCGTTCCAACAGGGGGATTGAACACTGAAGCTTTCTTT.

This clonotype was counted between two and nine times. This chain uses TRBV5-1 with TRBJ2-7; D is unresolved. The V end was cut by 0 bases, the J end by 2 bases, with 6 bases between. The CDR3 runs 13 residues. Germline V gene sequence: CDR1 SGHRS, CDR2 YFSETQ. DNA for the CDR3: TGCGCCAGCAGCTTGGCCAGCACCTACGAGCAGTACTTC. Protein: CASSLASTYEQYF.

This clonotype was seen many times. The gene calls are TRBV18 and TRBJ2-7, with no clear D. V lost 3 bases and J 3 bases, leaving 12 bases between the germline ends. The CDR3 extends over 14 amino acids. Germline-derived CDR1 and CDR2 are KGHSH and LQKENI. CDR3 sequence: CASSPSTGNYEQYV. Here the CDR3 DNA reads TGTGCCAGCTCACCCTCGACTGGAAACTACGAGCAGTACGTC.

The V call is TRBV6-5, the J call TRBJ1-5; 12 bases fit TRBD1. This CDR3 has 16 amino acids. V trimming: 8 bases; J trimming: 6 bases; junction bases outside the gene matches: 11. Germline CDR1 is MNHEY and CDR2 is SVGAGI. The CDR3 protein is CASSRVGTGGIQPQHF. The CDR3 coding sequence is TGTGCCAGCTCTCGCGTCGGGACAGGGGGCATTCAGCCCCAGCATTTT.

This clonotype has at least ten counts. The V gene is TRBV12-3 or TRBV12-4, the J gene TRBJ1-1; D gene uncertain. The V and J ends lost 6 bases and 8 bases respectively, with 13 bases between them. The CDR3 extends over 12 amino acids. CDR3 coding DNA: TGTGCCAGCAGGTTGAGGACCACCGAAGCTTTCTTT. It codes for CASRLRTTEAFF.

This clonotype was seen repeatedly, ten times or more. The V call is TRBV24-1, the J call TRBJ2-5; TRBD2 might be the D (5 bases). CDR1 is KGHDR and CDR2 is SFDVKD in the germline V gene. With 4 bases removed from V and 5 bases from J, the gap between germline ends came to 13 bases. The CDR3 runs 14 residues. In DNA, the CDR3 is TGTGCCACCAGTGACTCGGAGGCCGGGGAGACCCAGTACTTC. As protein: CATSDSEAGETQYF.

This clonotype was picked up a small number of times. This chain connects TRBV11-2 to TRBJ2-2, with a weak D call TRBD2 (6 bases). The ends were cut back, 0 bases at V and 7 bases at J, with 15 bases in the middle. CDR3 size: 16 residues. The germline V gene encodes CDR1 SGHAT and CDR2 FQNNGV. The CDR3 loop is CASSLEGWRAGGELFF. The DNA for the CDR3 is TGTGCCAGCAGCTTAGAAGGGTGGAGGGCCGGCGGGGAGCTGTTTTTT. The whole variable domain, remainder taken from reference TRBV11-2 and TRBJ2-2, is EAGVAQSPRYKIIEKRQSVAFWCNPISGHATLYWYQQILGQGPKLLIQFQNNGVVDDSQLPKDRFSAERLKGVDSTLKIQPAKLEDSAVYLCASSLEGWRAGGELFFGEGSRLTVL.

Notes on this clonotype: At one boundary the junction diverges from the germline segment, which might be a read error. The chain joins TRBV29-1 to TRBJ2-5; perhaps TRBD1 as D (6 bases). Germline values: CDR1 SQVTM, CDR2 ANQGSEA. CDR3 length: 15 amino acids. The CDR3 region is CSVEVLQGPQGTQYF. CDR3 bases: TGCAGCGTTGAAGTCTTACAGGGTCCGCAAGGGACCCAGTACTTC.